This T cell receptor (beta chain) was recovered during a study of cytomegalovirus exposure and HLA in healthy donors. Looked up from germline, CDR1 is SGHVS and CDR2 is FNYEAQ. CDR3 size: 15 residues. The trim removed 5 bases at V and 7 bases at J, leaving 6 bases unmatched. Study-wide results and caveats: Presence/absence results assume similar sequencing depth per donor, which may not hold. Researchers reported that a few CMV-associated chains were confirmed in vitro as CMV antigen-specific. Cytomegalovirus-associated status was assigned to 164 TCR beta chains.

Primers: 60 Vbeta forward and 13 Jbeta reverse. Measured with immunoSEQ multiplex PCR; TCRdb has only the in-frame clones, and not every one. This table holds approximately 120,000 clones, roughly 74% found once. This clone was counted a few times. Antigen unknown. The chain combines TRBV7-6 with TRBJ1-6, with 9 bases identical to TRBD1. The origin of this receptor is a woman in her fifties or sixties in good health and CMV-seropositive. Sequencing was performed on PBMCs. The CDR3 here is CASSPQGQGNSPLHF. Written as DNA, the CDR3 is TGTGCCAGCAGCCCCCAGGGACAGGGAAATTCACCCCTCCACTTT.